This note documents a single T cell receptor (beta chain) sequence. Primers for the PCR totalled 60 Vbeta and 13 Jbeta. Profiled with immunoSEQ multiplex PCR; TCRdb holds only in-frame clones, not every one. The repertoire holds about 120,000 clones, with approximately 72% as singletons. Donors showed nominal health when sampled, although they likely had unrecorded immune exposures. This sample was included in a study of cytomegalovirus exposure and HLA in healthy donors. Germline CDR1 SEHNR, CDR2 FQNEAQ (reference sequence). The junction had 9 bases not matched to a gene; V was cut back by 6 bases and J by 1 base. The CDR3 has 17 amino acids.

The chain couples TRBV7-9 to TRBJ2-6; 7 bases map to TRBD1. The TCR sequence derives from a young man in good health and CMV-seronegative. Specimen: PBMCs. CDR3: CASSGVRQGSGANVLTF. DNA for the CDR3: TGTGCCAGCAGTGGGGTGAGACAGGGATCTGGGGCCAACGTCCTGACTTTC.